This paragraph reports one T cell receptor (beta chain). This sample is drawn from a study of OX40 agonist ivuxolimab in advanced cancers. Study-wide context: Of the participants, 35% to 50% had some prior anti-PD-1, anti-PD-L1 or anti-CTLA-4 therapy, which was allowed.

Germline CDR1 and CDR2: SGHRS and YFSETQ. This CDR3 region has 15 residues. V lost 4 bases, J lost 4 bases, and 14 bases lay in between. The method was immunoSEQ multiplex PCR; TCRdb's version includes in-frame clones alone and lacks a portion of them. The sample yields around 78,000 clones, around 91% seen once. This TCR came from an adult with an advanced solid tumor such as melanoma, head and neck, liver or kidney cancer. The source material was CD4+ or CD8+ T cells sorted from blood, sampled in a trial of the OX40 agonist ivuxolimab. The chain joins TRBV5-1 to TRBJ2-2; possibly TRBD1 for D (5 bases). In nucleotides, the CDR3 is TGCGCCAGCAGCCCGCAGGGTGGTCGCACCGGGGAGCTGTTTTTT. Protein sequence: CASSPQGGRTGELFF.